Given below is one TCR beta chain in context. Its antigen is undetermined. The record originates from a study of OX40 agonist ivuxolimab in advanced cancers. Blood draws occurred at baseline, cycle 4 day 1, and cycle 7 day 1. Repertoires were generated with immunoSEQ multiplex PCR, while TCRdb's copy carries only in-frame clones and drops some. The data contain 110,000 or so clones, around 90% of them seen just once; the ten biggest clones take up roughly 0.66%. Broader study findings: Within 6 weeks, CD4+ and CD8+ blood T cells expanded clonally at 0.1 to 3.0 mg/kg. Patients who responded partially at 0.1-3.0 mg/kg showed clonal expansion ranking among the lowest.

CDR3 length equals 16 residues. V shed 3 bases, J shed 9 bases, and the junction held 12 bases outside the gene matches. CDR1 and CDR2 (germline): MGHRA, YSYEKL. Sequenced here: CD4+ or CD8+ T cells sorted from blood, sampled in a trial of the OX40 agonist ivuxolimab. The gene calls are TRBV4-1 and TRBJ2-1; 9 bases match TRBD2. The clonotype originates from an adult with an advanced solid tumor such as melanoma, head and neck, liver or kidney cancer. CDR3 loop: CASSHESGRSRSEQFF. The CDR3 DNA sequence: TGCGCCAGCAGCCACGAGAGCGGGAGGAGTAGAAGTGAGCAGTTCTTC.